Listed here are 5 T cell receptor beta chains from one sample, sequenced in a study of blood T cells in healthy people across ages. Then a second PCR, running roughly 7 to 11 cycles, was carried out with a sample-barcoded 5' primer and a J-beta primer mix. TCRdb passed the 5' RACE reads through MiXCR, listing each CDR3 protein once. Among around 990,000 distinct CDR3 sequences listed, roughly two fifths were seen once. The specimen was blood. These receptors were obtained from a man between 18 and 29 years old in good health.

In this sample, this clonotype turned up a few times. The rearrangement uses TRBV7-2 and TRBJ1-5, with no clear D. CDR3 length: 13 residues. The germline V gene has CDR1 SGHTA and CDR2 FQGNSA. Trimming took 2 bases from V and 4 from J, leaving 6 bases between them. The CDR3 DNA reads TGTGCCAGCAGCTTATGGGAAAATCAGCCCCAGCATTTT. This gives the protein CASSLWENQPQHF.

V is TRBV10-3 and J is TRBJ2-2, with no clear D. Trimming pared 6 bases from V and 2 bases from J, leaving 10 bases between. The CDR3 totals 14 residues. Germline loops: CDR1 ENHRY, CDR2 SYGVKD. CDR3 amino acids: CAIRGPKNTGELFF. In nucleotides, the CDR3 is TGTGCCATCAGGGGCCCTAAAAACACCGGGGAGCTGTTTTTT.

CDR3 sequence: CASSPQAQGVYGYTF. CDR3 nucleotide sequence: TGCGCCAGCAGCCCGCAAGCACAGGGGGTCTATGGCTACACCTTC. The chain employs TRBV4-1 and TRBJ1-2; 8 bases are a match to TRBD1. Unmatched junction bases numbered 8, after V lost 4 bases and J lost 4 bases. The germline gives CDR1 MGHRA, CDR2 YSYEKL. The CDR3 runs to 15 residues.

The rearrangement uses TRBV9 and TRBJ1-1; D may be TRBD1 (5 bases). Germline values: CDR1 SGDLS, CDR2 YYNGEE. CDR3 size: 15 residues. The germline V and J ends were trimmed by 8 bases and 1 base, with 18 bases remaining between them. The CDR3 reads CARNPWGVTNTEAFF. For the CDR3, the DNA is TGTGCCAGAAACCCTTGGGGGGTGACGAACACTGAAGCTTTCTTT.

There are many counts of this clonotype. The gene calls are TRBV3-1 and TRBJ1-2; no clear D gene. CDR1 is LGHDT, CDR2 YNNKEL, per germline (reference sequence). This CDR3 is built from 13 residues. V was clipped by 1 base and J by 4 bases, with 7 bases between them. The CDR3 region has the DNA TGTGCCAGCAGCCAAGGGGTTGTCTATGGCTACACCTTC. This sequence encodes CASSQGVVYGYTF.